Sequencing of this T cell receptor beta chain was carried out in a study of T-cell memory formation after mild COVID-19. The overall study: TCR clusters were largely donor specific.

Remarks on this clonotype: Its specificity is not known.

From germline, CDR1 is MGHRA and CDR2 YSYEKL. CDR3 length equals 16 residues. Trimming cost V 0 bases and J 0 bases, with 12 bases left between them. From the 5' RACE reads, TCRdb called clonotypes with MiXCR, one entry per CDR3 protein. This table has about 390,000 distinct CDR3 sequences, roughly 15% appearing once. Study results and limitations: Some responding clones appeared in pre-infection memory, suggesting cross-reactive memory joined. Later expanders leaned CD4+, whereas clones that contracted between day 15 and 85 were balanced CD4/CD8.

Material: PBMCs or a T cell subset sorted from them (not recorded which). This receptor was obtained from a man between 18 and 35 years old who had mild COVID-19 (a few samples of this study predate the infection). Cell type and time point are not known. This chain uses TRBV4-1 with TRBJ2-7; D assignment may be TRBD1 or TRBD2 (5 bases each). CDR3 sequence (DNA): TGCGCCAGCAGCCAAGAGAAAGTGGGGGACTCCTACGAGCAGTACTTC. Translating it yields CASSQEKVGDSYEQYF.